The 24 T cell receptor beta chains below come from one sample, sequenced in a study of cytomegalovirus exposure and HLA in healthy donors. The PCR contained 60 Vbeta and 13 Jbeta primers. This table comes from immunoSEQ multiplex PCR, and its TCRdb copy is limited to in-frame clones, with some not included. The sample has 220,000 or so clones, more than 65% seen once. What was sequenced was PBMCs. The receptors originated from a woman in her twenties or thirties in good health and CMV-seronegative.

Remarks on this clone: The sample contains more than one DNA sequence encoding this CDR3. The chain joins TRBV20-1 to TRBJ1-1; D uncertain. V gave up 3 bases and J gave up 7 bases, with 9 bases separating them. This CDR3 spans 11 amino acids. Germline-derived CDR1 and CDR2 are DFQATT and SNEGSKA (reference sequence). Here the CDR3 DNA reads TGCAGTGCTAGCCTTGGGCGTGAAGCTTTCTTT. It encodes CSASLGREAFF.

DNA of the CDR3: TGTGCCACCAGCAGAGAACAGGGGATATCCTACGAGCAGTACTTC. Protein: CATSREQGISYEQYF. The chain employs TRBV15 and TRBJ2-7; 7 bases align to TRBD1. V lost 0 bases to trimming and J lost 1 base; unmatched junction nucleotides: 3. Germline lookup yields CDR1 LNHNV and CDR2 YYDKDF (reference sequence). This CDR3 comprises 15 residues.

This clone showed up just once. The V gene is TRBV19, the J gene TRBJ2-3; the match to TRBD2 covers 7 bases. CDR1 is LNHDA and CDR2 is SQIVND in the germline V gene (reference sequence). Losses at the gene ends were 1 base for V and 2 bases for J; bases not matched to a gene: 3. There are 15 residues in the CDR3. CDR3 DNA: TGTGCCAGTAGTATAGGACTAGCCAACACAGATACGCAGTATTTT. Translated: CASSIGLANTDTQYF.

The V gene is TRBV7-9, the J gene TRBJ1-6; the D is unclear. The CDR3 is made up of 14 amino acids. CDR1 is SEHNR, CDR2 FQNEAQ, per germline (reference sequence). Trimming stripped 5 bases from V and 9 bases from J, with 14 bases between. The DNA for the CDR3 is TGTGCCAGCAGCCTTACCTCCGCAGGTTCACCCCTCCACTTT. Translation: CASSLTSAGSPLHF. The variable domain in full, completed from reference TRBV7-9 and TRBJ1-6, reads DTGVSQNPRHKITKRGQNVTFRCDPISEHNRLYWYRQTLGQGPEFLTYFQNEAQLEKSRLLSDRFSAERPKGSFSTLEIQRTEQGDSAMYLCASSLTSAGSPLHFGNGTRLTVT.

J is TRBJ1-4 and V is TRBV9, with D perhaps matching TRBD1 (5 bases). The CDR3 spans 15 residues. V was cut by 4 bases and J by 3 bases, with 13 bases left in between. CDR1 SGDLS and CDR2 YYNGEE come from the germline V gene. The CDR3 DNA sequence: TGTGCCAGCAGCCCCCGACAGACGGCTAATGAAAAACTGTTTTTT. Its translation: CASSPRQTANEKLFF.

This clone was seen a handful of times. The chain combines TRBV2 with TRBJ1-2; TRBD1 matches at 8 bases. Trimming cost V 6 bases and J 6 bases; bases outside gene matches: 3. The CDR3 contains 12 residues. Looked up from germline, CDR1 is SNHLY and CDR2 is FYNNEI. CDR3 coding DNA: TGTGCCAGCAGGGACAGGGTACATGGCTACACCTTC. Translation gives CASRDRVHGYTF.

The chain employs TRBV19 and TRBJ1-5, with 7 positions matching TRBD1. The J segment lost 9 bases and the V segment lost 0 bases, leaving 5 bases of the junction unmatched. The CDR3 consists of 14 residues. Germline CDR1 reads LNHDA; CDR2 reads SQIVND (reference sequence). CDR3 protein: CASSIDPGGRPQHF. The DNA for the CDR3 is TGTGCCAGTAGTATAGACCCAGGGGGAAGGCCCCAGCATTTT.

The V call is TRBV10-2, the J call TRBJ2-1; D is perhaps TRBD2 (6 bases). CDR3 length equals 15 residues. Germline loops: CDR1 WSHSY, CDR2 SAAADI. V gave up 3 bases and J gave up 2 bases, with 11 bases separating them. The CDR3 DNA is TGCGCCAGCAGTGATAGCGGAGGAGCCTACAATGAGCAGTTCTTC. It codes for CASSDSGGAYNEQFF.

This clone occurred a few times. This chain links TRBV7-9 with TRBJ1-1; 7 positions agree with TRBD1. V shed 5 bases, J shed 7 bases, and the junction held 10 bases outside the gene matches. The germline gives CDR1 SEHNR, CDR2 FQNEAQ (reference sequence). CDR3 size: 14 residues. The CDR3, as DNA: TGTGCCAGCAGCGCGACCCGGGACAGCCATGAAGCTTTCTTT. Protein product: CASSATRDSHEAFF.

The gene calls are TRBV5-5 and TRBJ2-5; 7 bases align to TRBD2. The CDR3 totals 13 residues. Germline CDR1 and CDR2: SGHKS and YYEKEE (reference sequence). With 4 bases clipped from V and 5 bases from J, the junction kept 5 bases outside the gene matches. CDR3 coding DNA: TGTGCCAGCAGCCTCCGGGGGGATGAGACCCAGTACTTC. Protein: CASSLRGDETQYF.

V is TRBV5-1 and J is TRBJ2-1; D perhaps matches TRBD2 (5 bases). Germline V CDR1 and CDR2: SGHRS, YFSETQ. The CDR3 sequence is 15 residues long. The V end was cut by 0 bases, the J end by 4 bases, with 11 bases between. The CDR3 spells CASSLVGWTYNEQFF. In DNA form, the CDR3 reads TGCGCCAGCAGCTTGGTGGGTTGGACTTACAATGAGCAGTTCTTC.

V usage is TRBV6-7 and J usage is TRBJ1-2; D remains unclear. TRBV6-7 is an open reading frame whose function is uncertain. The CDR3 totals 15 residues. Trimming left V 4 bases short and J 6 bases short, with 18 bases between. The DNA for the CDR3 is TGTGCCAGCAGTTGGCCTTTGAGGTGGCAGAATGGCTACACCTTC. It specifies CASSWPLRWQNGYTF.

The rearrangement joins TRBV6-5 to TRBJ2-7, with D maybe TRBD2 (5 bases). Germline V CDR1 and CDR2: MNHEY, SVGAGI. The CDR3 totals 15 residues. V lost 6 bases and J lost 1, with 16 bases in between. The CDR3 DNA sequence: TGTGCCAGCAGAAACCCGGAGGAGCCGTCCTACGAGCAGTACTTC. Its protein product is CASRNPEEPSYEQYF.

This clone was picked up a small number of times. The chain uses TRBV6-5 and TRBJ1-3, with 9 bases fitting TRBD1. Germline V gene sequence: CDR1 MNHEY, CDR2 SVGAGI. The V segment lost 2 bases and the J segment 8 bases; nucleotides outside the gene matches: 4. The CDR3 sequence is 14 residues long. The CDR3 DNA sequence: TGTGCCAGCAGTTACCGGGACAGGGCGGACACCATATATTTT. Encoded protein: CASSYRDRADTIYF.

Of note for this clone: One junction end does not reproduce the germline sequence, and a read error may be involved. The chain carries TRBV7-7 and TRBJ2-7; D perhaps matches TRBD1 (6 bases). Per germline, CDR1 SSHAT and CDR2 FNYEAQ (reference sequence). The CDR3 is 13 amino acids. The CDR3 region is CASSSGTLGEQYF. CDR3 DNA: TGTGCTAGCAGCTCTGGGACACTCGGGGAACAGTACTTC.

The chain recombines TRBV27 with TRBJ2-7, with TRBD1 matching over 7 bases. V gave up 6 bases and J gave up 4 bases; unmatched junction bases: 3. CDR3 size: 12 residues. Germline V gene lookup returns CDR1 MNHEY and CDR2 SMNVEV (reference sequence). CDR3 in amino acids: CASSRDSYEQYF. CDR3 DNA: TGTGCCAGCAGCCGGGACAGTTACGAGCAGTACTTC.

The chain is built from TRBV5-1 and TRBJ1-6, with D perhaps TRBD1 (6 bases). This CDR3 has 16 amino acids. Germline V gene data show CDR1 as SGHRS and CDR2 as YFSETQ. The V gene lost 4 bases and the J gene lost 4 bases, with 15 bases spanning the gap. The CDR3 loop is CASSASGTPYNSPLHF. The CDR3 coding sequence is TGCGCCAGCAGCGCATCCGGGACACCTTATAATTCACCCCTCCACTTT.

In nucleotides, the CDR3 is TGCGCCAGCAGCTTTTTGACAGGGAGCACCGGGGAGCTGTTTTTT. This codes for CASSFLTGSTGELFF. The chain has TRBV5-1 and TRBJ2-2; 7 bases line up with TRBD1. The CDR3 has 15 amino acids. V lost 2 bases and J lost 4; bases outside the gene matches: 5. CDR1 is SGHRS and CDR2 is YFSETQ in the germline V gene.

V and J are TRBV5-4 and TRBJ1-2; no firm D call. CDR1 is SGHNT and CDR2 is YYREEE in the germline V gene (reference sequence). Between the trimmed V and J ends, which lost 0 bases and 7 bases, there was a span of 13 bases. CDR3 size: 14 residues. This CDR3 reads CASSLEVRITGYTF. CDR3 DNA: TGTGCCAGCAGCTTGGAAGTCAGGATTACTGGCTACACCTTC.

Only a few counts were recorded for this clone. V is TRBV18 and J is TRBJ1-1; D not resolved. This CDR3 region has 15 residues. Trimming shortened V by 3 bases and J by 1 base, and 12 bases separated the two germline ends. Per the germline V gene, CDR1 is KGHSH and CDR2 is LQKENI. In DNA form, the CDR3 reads TGTGCCAGCTCACCGACAACCGGAAGGAACACTGAAGCTTTCTTT. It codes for CASSPTTGRNTEAFF.

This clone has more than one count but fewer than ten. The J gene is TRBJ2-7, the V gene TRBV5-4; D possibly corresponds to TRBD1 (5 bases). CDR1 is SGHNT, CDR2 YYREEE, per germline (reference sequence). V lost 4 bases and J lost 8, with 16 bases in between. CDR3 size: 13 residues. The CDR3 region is CASSRWGEAQQYF. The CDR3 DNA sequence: TGTGCCAGCAGCCGATGGGGCGAGGCGCAGCAGTACTTC.

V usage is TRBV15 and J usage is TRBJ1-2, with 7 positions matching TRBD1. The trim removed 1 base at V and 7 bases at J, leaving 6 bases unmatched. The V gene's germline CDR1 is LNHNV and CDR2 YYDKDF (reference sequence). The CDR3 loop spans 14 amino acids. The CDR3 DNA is TGTGCCACCAGCAGAGGACTACCAGGGGGTGGCTACACCTTC. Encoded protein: CATSRGLPGGGYTF.

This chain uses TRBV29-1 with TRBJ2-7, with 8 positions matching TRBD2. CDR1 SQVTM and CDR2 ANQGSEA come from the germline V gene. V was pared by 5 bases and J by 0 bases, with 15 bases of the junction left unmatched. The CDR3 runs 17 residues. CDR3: CSVWGTRGGRSSYEQYF. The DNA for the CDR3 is TGCAGCGTTTGGGGGACTCGCGGGGGGCGAAGCTCCTACGAGCAGTACTTC.

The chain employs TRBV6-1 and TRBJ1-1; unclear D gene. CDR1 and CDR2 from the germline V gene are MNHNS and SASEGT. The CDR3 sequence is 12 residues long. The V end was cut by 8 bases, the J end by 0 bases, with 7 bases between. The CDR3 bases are TGTGCCAGCGGTTTAGTGAACACTGAAGCTTTCTTT. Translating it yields CASGLVNTEAFF.